This TCR beta chain derives from a study of blood T cell repertoires in COVID-19. Across the study: COVID-19 samples collected from the United States, Italy and Spain covered acute and convalescent phases.

CDR1 SGHRS and CDR2 YFSETQ come from the germline V gene. V lost 6 bases to trimming and J lost 6 bases, with 16 bases between them. The CDR3 is made up of 14 amino acids. Per the study methods: Nucleated cell counts were estimated from reference gene primer amplification. Some clones are missing from TCRdb's copy, which holds only in-frame ones; the method was immunoSEQ multiplex PCR. The V and J calls and clone size come from that table; D and trimming were worked out from the DNA. The repertoire holds roughly 80,000 clones, with around four fifths as singletons. The chain recombines TRBV5-1 with TRBJ1-3, with D tentatively TRBD1 (6 bases). The sample taken for sequencing was peripheral blood. The clonotype originates from a woman aged 55-70 years with acute or convalescent COVID-19. The CDR3 nucleotides read TGCGCCAGCACTCCGGGGACAATCGAAAACACCATATATTTT. Protein sequence: CASTPGTIENTIYF.